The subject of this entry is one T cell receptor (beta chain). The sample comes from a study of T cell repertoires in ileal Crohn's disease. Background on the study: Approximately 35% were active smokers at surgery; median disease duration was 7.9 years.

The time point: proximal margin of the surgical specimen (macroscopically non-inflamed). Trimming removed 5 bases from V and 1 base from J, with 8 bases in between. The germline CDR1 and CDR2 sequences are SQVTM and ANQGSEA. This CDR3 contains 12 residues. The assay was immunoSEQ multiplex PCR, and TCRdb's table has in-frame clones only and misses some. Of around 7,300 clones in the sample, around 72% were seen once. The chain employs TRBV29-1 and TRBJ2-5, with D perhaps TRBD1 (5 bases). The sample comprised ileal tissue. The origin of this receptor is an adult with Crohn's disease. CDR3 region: CSVRQSQETQYF. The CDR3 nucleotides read TGCAGCGTTAGACAGAGCCAAGAGACCCAGTACTTC.